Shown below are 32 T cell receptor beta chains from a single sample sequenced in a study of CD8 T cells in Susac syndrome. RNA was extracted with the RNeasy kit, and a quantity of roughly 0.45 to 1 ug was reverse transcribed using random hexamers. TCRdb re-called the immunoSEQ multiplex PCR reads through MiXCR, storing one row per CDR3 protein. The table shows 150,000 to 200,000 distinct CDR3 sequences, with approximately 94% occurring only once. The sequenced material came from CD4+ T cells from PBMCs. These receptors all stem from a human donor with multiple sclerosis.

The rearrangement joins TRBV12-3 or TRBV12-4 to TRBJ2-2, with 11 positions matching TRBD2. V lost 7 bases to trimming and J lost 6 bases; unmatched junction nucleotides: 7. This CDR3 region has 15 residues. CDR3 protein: CASNQLAGEAGELFF. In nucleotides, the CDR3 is TGTGCCAGCAATCAACTAGCGGGAGAGGCCGGGGAGCTGTTTTTT.

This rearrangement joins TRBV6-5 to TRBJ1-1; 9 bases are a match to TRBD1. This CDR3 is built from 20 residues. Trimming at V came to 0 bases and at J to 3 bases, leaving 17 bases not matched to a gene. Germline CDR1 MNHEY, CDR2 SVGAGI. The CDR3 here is CASSYSIRDRVTFVDTEAFF. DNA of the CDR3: TGTGCCAGCAGTTACTCGATCCGGGACAGGGTCACTTTCGTTGACACTGAAGCTTTCTTT.

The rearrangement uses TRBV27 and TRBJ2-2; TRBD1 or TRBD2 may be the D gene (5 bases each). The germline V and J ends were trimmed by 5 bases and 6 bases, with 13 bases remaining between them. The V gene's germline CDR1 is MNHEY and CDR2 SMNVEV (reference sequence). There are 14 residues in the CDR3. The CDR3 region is CASSPGTLAGELFF. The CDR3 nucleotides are TGTGCCAGCAGTCCCGGGACCCTCGCCGGGGAGCTGTTTTTT.

The CDR3 coding sequence is TGCAGTGTTCGTACTAATGAAAAACTGTTTTTT. It specifies CSVRTNEKLFF. The chain links TRBV20-1 to TRBJ1-4; D is uncertain. CDR3 length equals 11 residues. V was cut by 7 bases and J by 2 bases, with 5 bases left in between. Germline CDR1 reads DFQATT; CDR2 reads SNEGSKA (reference sequence).

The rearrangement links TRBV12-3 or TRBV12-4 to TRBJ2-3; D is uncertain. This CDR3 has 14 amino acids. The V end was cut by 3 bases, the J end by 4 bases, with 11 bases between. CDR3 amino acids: CASSFGLVADTQYF. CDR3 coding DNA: TGTGCCAGCAGTTTTGGCCTAGTTGCAGATACGCAGTATTTT.

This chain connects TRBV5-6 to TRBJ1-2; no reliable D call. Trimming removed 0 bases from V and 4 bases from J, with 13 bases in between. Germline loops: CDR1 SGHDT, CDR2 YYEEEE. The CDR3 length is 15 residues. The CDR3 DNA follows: TGTGCCAGCAGCTTGGGGACCGTTGGGTTCTATGGCTACACCTTC. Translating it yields CASSLGTVGFYGYTF.

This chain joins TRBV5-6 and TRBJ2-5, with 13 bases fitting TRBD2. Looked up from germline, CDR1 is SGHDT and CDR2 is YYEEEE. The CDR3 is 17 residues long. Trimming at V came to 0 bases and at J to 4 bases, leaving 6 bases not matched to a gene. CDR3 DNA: TGTGCCAGCAGCTTGGCCAGGACTAGCGGGAGTGGAGAGACCCAGTACTTC. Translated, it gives CASSLARTSGSGETQYF.

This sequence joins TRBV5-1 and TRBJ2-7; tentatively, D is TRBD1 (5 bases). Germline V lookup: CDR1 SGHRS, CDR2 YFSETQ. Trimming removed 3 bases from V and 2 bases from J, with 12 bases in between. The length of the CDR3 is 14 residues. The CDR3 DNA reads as TGCGCCAGCAGCTATACAGGACCAACCTACGAGCAGTACTTC. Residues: CASSYTGPTYEQYF.

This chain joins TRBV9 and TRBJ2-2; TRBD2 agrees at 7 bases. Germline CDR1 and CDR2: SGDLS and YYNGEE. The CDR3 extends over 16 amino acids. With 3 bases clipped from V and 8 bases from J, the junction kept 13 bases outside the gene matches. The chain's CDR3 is CASSASRDGRRGELFF. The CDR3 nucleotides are TGTGCCAGCAGCGCGAGCCGGGACGGGAGGAGGGGGGAGCTGTTTTTT.

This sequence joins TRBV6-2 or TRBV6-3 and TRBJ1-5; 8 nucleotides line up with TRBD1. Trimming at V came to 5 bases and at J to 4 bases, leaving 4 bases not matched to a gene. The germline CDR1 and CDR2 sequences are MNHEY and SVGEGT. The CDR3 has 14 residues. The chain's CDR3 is CASSVRTGNQPQHF. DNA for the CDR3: TGTGCCAGCAGTGTTCGGACAGGGAATCAGCCCCAGCATTTT.

The CDR3 nucleotides are TGCAGTGCTAAAAGACAGCTCGAAGCTTTCTTT. As protein: CSAKRQLEAFF. V is TRBV20-1 and J is TRBJ1-1; the D gene is possibly TRBD1 (5 bases). The CDR3 loop spans 11 amino acids. The germline gives CDR1 DFQATT, CDR2 SNEGSKA (reference sequence). V was cut by 4 bases and J by 8 bases, with 11 bases left in between.

The CDR3 region has the DNA TGTGCCAGCAGCTCGCGAAGGGGAAGCACAGATACGCAGTATTTT. Translated, it gives CASSSRRGSTDTQYF. The chain joins TRBV13 to TRBJ2-3, with D perhaps TRBD1 (5 bases). V was clipped by 4 bases and J by 0 bases, with 11 bases between them. The CDR3 is 15 residues long. Germline V gives CDR1 PRHDT, CDR2 FYEKMQ (reference sequence).

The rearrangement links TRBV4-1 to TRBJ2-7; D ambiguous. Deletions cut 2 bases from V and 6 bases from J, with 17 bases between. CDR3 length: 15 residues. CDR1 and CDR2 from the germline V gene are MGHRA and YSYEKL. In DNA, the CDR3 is TGCGCCAGCAGCCAAAACGATATGGCCTCGGGCGAGCAGTACTTC. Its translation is CASSQNDMASGEQYF.

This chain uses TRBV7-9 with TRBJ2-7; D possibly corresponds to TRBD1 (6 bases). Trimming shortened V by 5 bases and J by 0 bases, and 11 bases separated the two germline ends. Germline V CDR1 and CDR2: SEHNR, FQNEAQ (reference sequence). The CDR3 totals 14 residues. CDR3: CASSAPGASYEQYF. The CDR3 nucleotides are TGTGCCAGCAGCGCACCAGGGGCCTCCTACGAGCAGTACTTC.

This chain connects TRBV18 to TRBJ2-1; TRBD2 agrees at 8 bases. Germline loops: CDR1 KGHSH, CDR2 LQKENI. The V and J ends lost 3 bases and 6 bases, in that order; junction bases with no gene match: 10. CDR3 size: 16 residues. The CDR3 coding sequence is TGTGCCAGCTCACCTTCCAGCGGGAGCGGGTTCAATGAGCAGTTCTTC. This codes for CASSPSSGSGFNEQFF. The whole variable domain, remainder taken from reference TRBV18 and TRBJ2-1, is NAGVMQNPRHLVRRRGQEARLRCSPMKGHSHVYWYRQLPEEGLKFMVYLQKENIIDESGMPKERFSAEFPKEGPSILRIQQVVRGDSAAYFCASSPSSGSGFNEQFFGPGTRLTVL.

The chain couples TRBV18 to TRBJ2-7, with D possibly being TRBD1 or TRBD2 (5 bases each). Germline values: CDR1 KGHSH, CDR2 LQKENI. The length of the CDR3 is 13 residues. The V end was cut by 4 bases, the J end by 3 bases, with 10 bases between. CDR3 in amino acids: CASSRDGGYEQYF. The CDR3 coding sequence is TGTGCCAGCTCACGGGACGGAGGCTACGAGCAGTACTTC.

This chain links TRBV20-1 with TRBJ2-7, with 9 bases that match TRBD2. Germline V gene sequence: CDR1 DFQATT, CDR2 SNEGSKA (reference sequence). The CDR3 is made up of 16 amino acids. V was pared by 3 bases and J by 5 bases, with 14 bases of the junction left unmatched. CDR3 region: CSASRLGGRAMDEQYF. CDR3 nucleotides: TGCAGTGCTAGTCGCCTGGGCGGGAGGGCCATGGACGAGCAGTACTTC.

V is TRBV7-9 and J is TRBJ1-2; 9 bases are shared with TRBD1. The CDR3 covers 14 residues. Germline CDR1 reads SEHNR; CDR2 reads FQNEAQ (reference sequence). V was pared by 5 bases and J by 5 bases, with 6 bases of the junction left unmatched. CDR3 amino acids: CASSTTGGWYGYTF. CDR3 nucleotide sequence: TGTGCCAGCAGCACTACAGGGGGCTGGTATGGCTACACCTTC.

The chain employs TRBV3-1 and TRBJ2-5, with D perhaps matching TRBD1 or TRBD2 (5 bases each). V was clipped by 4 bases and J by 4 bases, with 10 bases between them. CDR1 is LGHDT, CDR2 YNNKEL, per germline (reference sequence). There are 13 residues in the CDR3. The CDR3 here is CASSRARGETQYF. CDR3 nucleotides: TGTGCCAGCAGCCGGGCGAGGGGAGAGACCCAGTACTTC.

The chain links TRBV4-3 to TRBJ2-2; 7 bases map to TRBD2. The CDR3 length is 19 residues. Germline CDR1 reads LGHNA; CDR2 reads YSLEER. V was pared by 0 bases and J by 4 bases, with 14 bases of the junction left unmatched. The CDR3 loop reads CASSQDLNGGRSATGELFF. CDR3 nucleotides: TGCGCCAGCAGCCAAGATCTAAATGGCGGGAGATCCGCCACCGGGGAGCTGTTTTTT.

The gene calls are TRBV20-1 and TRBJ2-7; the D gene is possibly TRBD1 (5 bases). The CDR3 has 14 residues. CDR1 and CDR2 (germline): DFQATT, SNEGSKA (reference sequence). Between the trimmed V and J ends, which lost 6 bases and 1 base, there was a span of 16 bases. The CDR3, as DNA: TGCAGTGCCTTGGTCCAGGGCGTATCCTACGAGCAGTACTTC. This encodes CSALVQGVSYEQYF.

The CDR3 protein is CASRLVVTPWTSGIPQETQYF. The CDR3 bases are TGTGCAAGTCGCTTAGTGGTTACGCCCTGGACTAGCGGGATCCCTCAAGAGACCCAGTACTTC. The chain employs TRBV12-2 and TRBJ2-5; the table calls TRBD2, which could not be checked here. TRBV12-2 is given as a pseudogene. The CDR3 runs to 21 residues.

In DNA form, the CDR3 reads TGTGCCAGCAGCAGGGGCCCCTACAATGAGCAGTTCTTC. Translating it yields CASSRGPYNEQFF. The J gene is TRBJ2-1, the V gene TRBV7-9, with TRBD1 as a possible D gene (5 bases). V was pared by 5 bases and J by 2 bases, with 7 bases between. The CDR3 extends over 13 amino acids. The germline CDR1 and CDR2 sequences are SEHNR and FQNEAQ (reference sequence).

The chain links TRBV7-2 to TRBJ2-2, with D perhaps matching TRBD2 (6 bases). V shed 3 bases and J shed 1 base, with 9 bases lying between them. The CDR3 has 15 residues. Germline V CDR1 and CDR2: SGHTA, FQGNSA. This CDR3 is CASSFGGLNTGELFF. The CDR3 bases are TGTGCCAGCAGCTTTGGGGGGTTGAACACCGGGGAGCTGTTTTTT.

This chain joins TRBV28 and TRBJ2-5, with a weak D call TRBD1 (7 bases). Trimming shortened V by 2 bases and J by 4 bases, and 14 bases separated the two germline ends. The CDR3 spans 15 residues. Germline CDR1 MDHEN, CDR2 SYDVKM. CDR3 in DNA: TGTGCCAGCAGTTTAAACCCAGGGGGAGGAGAGACCCAGTACTTC. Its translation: CASSLNPGGGETQYF.

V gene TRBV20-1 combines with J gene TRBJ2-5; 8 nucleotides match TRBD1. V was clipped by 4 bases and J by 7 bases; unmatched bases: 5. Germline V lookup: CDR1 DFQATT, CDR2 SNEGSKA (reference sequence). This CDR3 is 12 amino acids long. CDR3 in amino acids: CSATTGVRTQYF. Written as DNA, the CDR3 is TGCAGTGCTACGACAGGGGTACGGACCCAGTACTTC.

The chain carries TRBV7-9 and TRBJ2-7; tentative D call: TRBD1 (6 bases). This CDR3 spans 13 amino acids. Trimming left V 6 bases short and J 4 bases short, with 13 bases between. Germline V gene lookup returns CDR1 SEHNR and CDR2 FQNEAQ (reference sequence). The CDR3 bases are TGTGCCAGCAGGACAACAGGGTTGTACGAGCAGTACTTC. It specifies CASRTTGLYEQYF.

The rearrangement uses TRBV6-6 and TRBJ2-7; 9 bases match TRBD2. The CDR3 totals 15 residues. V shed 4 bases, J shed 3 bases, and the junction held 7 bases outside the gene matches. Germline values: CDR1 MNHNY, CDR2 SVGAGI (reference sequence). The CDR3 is CASSFRRLADYEQYF. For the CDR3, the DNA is TGTGCCAGCAGTTTCCGCCGACTAGCGGACTACGAGCAGTACTTC.

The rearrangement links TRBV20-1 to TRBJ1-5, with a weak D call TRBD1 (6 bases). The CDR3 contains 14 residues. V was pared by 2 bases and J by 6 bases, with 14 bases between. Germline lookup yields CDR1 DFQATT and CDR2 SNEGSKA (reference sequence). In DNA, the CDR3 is TGCAGTGCTAGACGGGGGCGGGGGACTCAGCCCCAGCATTTT. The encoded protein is CSARRGRGTQPQHF.

CDR3 protein: CASSLTGVEAGELFF. CDR3 nucleotide sequence: TGCGCCAGCAGCTTGACGGGAGTTGAGGCCGGGGAGCTGTTTTTT. The rearrangement uses TRBV5-1 and TRBJ2-2; D perhaps matches TRBD2 (6 bases). The CDR3 runs to 15 residues. Germline V gives CDR1 SGHRS, CDR2 YFSETQ. V was pared by 1 base and J by 6 bases, with 13 bases between.

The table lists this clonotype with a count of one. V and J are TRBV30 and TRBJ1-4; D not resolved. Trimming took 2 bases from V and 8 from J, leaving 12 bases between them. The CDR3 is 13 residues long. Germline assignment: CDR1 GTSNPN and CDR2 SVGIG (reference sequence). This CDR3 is CAWSKGTREKLFF. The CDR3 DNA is TGTGCCTGGAGTAAGGGTACTAGAGAAAAACTGTTTTTT.

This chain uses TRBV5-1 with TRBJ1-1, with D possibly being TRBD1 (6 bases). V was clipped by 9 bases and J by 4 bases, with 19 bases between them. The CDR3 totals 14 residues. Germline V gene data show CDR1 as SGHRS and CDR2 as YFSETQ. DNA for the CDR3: TGCGCCACCGGTTTGGGGGGCCCTGGCACTGAAGCTTTCTTT. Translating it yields CATGLGGPGTEAFF. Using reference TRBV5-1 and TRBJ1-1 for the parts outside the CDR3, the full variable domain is KAGVTQTPRYLIKTRGQQVTLSCSPISGHRSVSWYQQTPGQGLQFLFEYFSETQRNKGNFPGRFSGRQFSNSRSEMNVSTLELGDSALYLCATGLGGPGTEAFFGQGTRLTVV.